A selection of T cell receptor beta chains follows, all from one sample in a study of CD8+ T cells in alopecia areata. Method: immunoSEQ multiplex PCR; TCRdb's copy keeps in-frame clones and lacks some. The data show more than 140,000 clones, with 86% seen just once and roughly an eighth held by the top ten. Sequenced here: CD8+ T cells sorted from blood, sampled at week 4, from a patient treated with tofacitinib. The receptors derive from a human donor with alopecia areata. CDR3s include the opening cysteine and the closing phenylalanine or tryptophan. Each record gives: V gene, J gene, D gene, clone size, CDR3 length, CDR3 protein, CDR3 DNA. A D gene is named only where the DNA matches it firmly. Size tells how often a clone was seen (once, few, many) or the class of an expanded clone, and some rows leave it out.

V: TRBV14; J: TRBJ2-1; D: NA; size: NA; length: 11; CDR3: CASSQGVEQFF; DNA: TGTGCCAGCAGCCAGGGTGTCGAGCAGTTCTTC
V: TRBV4-1; J: TRBJ2-7; D: NA; size: NA; length: 13; CDR3: CASSQKKGREQYF; DNA: TGCGCCAGCAGCCAAAAGAAAGGCCGGGAGCAGTACTTC
V: TRBV11-2; J: TRBJ1-3; D: NA; size: NA; length: 15; CDR3: CASSLGLGSGNTIYF; DNA: TGTGCCAGCAGCTTAGGTCTGGGCTCTGGAAACACCATATATTTT
V: TRBV7-9; J: TRBJ1-1; D: NA; size: NA; length: 15; CDR3: CASSQPGTLDTEAFF; DNA: TGTGCCAGCAGCCAACCCGGGACCCTAGACACTGAAGCTTTCTTT
V: TRBV29-1; J: TRBJ2-1; D: NA; size: NA; length: 15; CDR3: CSVELRDKHYNEQFF; DNA: TGCAGCGTTGAGCTCCGGGACAAGCACTACAATGAGCAGTTCTTC
V: TRBV30; J: TRBJ2-7; D: NA; size: NA; length: 13; CDR3: CAWTQEGRYEQYF; DNA: TGTGCCTGGACTCAGGAAGGAAGGTACGAGCAGTACTTC
V: TRBV5-4; J: TRBJ2-7; D: TRBD2; size: NA; length: 14; CDR3: CASSYGGAGYEQYF; DNA: TGTGCCAGCAGCTACGGGGGGGCCGGGTACGAGCAGTACTTC
V: TRBV5-6; J: TRBJ2-1; D: NA; size: NA; length: 13; CDR3: CASSLGSGGEQFF; DNA: TGTGCCAGCAGCTTAGGCTCGGGTGGTGAGCAGTTCTTC
V: TRBV6-5; J: TRBJ1-1; D: NA; size: NA; length: 15; CDR3: CASSYPDMKNTEAFF; DNA: TGTGCCAGCAGTTACCCCGACATGAAGAACACTGAAGCTTTCTTT
V: TRBV14; J: TRBJ2-1; D: TRBD2; size: once; length: 15; CDR3: CASSRAGLAYNEQFF; DNA: TGTGCCAGCAGCCGGGCAGGACTAGCCTACAATGAGCAGTTCTTC
V: TRBV13; J: TRBJ1-4; D: TRBD1; size: NA; length: 16; CDR3: CASSHDPGQGNEKLFF; DNA: TGTGCCAGCAGCCACGACCCGGGACAGGGGAATGAAAAACTGTTTTTT
V: TRBV5-1; J: TRBJ2-4; D: TRBD1; size: NA; length: 16; CDR3: CASSLFGTVISDIQYF; DNA: TGCGCCAGCAGCTTGTTCGGGACAGTGATTTCGGACATTCAGTACTTC
V: TRBV18; J: TRBJ2-7; D: NA; size: medium-sized; length: 13; CDR3: CASSHGSSYEQYF; DNA: TGTGCCAGCTCACACGGGTCCTCCTACGAGCAGTACTTC
V: TRBV6-6; J: TRBJ2-2; D: TRBD1; size: NA; length: 14; CDR3: CASSGTGATGELFF; DNA: TGTGCCAGCAGCGGGACAGGGGCTACCGGGGAGCTGTTTTTT
V: TRBV29-1; J: TRBJ2-7; D: NA; size: NA; length: 11; CDR3: CSVEDTYEQYF; DNA: TGCAGCGTTGAAGACACCTACGAGCAGTACTTC
V: TRBV4-1; J: TRBJ2-7; D: NA; size: NA; length: 13; CDR3: CASTSGDISEQYF; DNA: TGCGCCAGCACCTCAGGGGATATTAGCGAGCAGTACTTC
V: TRBV10-3; J: TRBJ2-5; D: TRBD2; size: once; length: 18; CDR3: CAISEGTSGTDWQETQYF; DNA: TGTGCCATCAGTGAAGGGACTAGCGGGACAGATTGGCAAGAGACCCAGTACTTC
V: TRBV6-1; J: TRBJ2-5; D: NA; size: NA; length: 17; CDR3: CASSEVWVAAPQETQYF; DNA: TGTGCCAGCAGTGAAGTCTGGGTAGCGGCCCCACAAGAGACCCAGTACTTC
V: TRBV5-4; J: TRBJ2-7; D: TRBD2; size: NA; length: 14; CDR3: CASSWEGLSYEQYF; DNA: TGTGCCAGCAGCTGGGAGGGACTCTCCTACGAGCAGTACTTC
V: TRBV6-5; J: TRBJ2-6; D: NA; size: NA; length: 15; CDR3: CASSSTPVGANVLTF; DNA: TGTGCCAGCAGCTCTACGCCGGTAGGGGCCAACGTCCTGACTTTC
V: TRBV19; J: TRBJ1-5; D: NA; size: NA; length: 16; CDR3: CASSTLTENSNQPQHF; DNA: TGTGCCAGTAGTACTCTGACAGAGAATAGCAATCAGCCCCAGCATTTT
V: TRBV11-1; J: TRBJ2-7; D: NA; size: NA; length: 14; CDR3: CASSAPGDFYEQYF; DNA: TGTGCCAGCAGTGCCCCCGGGGACTTCTACGAGCAGTACTTC
V: TRBV6-5; J: TRBJ2-1; D: NA; size: NA; length: 14; CDR3: CASSGQSSYNEQFF; DNA: TGTGCCAGCAGCGGACAGAGCTCCTACAATGAGCAGTTCTTC
V: TRBV5-1; J: TRBJ2-7; D: TRBD2; size: NA; length: 15; CDR3: CASRSGTSGIYEQYF; DNA: TGCGCCAGCAGATCCGGGACTAGCGGTATCTACGAGCAGTACTTC
V: TRBV29-1; J: TRBJ2-1; D: NA; size: once; length: 13; CDR3: CSVVRSSYNEQFF; DNA: TGCAGCGTTGTTAGGTCGTCCTACAATGAGCAGTTCTTC
V: TRBV2; J: TRBJ2-1; D: NA; size: NA; length: 15; CDR3: CASSDVPNSYNEQFF; DNA: TGTGCCAGCAGTGATGTCCCAAACTCCTACAATGAGCAGTTCTTC
V: TRBV6-5; J: TRBJ1-4; D: NA; size: NA; length: 14; CDR3: CASSYSGANEKLFF; DNA: TGTGCCAGCAGTTACTCCGGGGCTAATGAAAAACTGTTTTTT
V: TRBV7-8; J: TRBJ2-4; D: NA; size: NA; length: 15; CDR3: CASSLVAAAKNIQYF; DNA: TGTGCCAGCAGCTTAGTTGCTGCAGCCAAAAACATTCAGTACTTC
V: TRBV29-1; J: TRBJ2-7; D: TRBD1; size: NA; length: 13; CDR3: CSVRDRGTYEQYF; DNA: TGCAGCGTTAGGGACAGGGGGACCTACGAGCAGTACTTC
V: TRBV4-1; J: TRBJ2-2; D: TRBD1; size: few; length: 13; CDR3: CASRQGITGELFF; DNA: TGCGCCTCCAGACAGGGGATCACCGGGGAGCTGTTTTTT